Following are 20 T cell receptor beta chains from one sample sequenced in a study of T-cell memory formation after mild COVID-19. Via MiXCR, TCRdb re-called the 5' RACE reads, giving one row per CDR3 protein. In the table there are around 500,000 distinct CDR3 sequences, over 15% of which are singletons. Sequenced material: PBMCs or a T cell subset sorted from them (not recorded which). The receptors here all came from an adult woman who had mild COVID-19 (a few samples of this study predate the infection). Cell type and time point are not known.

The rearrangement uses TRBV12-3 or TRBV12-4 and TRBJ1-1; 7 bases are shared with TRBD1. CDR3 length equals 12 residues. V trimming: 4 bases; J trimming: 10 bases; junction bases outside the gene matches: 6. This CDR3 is CASSSGQHIAFF. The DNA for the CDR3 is TGTGCCAGCAGTTCGGGACAGCACATAGCTTTCTTT.

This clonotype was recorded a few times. CDR3 residues: CASTLRSGTGGNGYTF. In nucleotides, the CDR3 is TGTGCCAGCACCCTAAGGTCCGGGACAGGGGGCAATGGCTACACCTTC. J is TRBJ1-2 and V is TRBV6-5, with 12 bases aligning to TRBD1. V shed 7 bases and J 6 bases; nucleotides not matched to a gene: 12. Germline V gene data show CDR1 as MNHEY and CDR2 as SVGAGI. This CDR3 is built from 16 residues.

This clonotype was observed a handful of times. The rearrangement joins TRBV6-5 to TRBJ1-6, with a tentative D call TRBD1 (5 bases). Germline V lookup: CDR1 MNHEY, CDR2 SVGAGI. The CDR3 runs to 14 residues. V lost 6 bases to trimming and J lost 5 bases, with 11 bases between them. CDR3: CASSQWGDNSPLHF. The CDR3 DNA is TGTGCCAGCAGCCAGTGGGGCGATAATTCACCCCTCCACTTT.

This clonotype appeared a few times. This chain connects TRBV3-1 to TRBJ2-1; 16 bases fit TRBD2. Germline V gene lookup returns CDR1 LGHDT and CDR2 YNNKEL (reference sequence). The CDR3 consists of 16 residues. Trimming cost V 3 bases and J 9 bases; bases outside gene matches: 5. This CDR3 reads CASSHGTSGRGAEQFF. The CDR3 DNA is TGTGCCAGCAGCCATGGGACTAGCGGGAGGGGTGCTGAGCAGTTCTTC.

The CDR3 DNA is TGCGCCAGCAGCCAAGTCCCCGCCGGGATATCGAACTCCTACGAGCAGTACTTC. Its protein product is CASSQVPAGISNSYEQYF. The V call is TRBV4-3, the J call TRBJ2-7; D might be TRBD2 (5 bases). This CDR3 contains 18 residues. Per the germline V gene, CDR1 is LGHNA and CDR2 is YSLEER. Trimming pared 1 base from V and 0 bases from J, leaving 19 bases between.

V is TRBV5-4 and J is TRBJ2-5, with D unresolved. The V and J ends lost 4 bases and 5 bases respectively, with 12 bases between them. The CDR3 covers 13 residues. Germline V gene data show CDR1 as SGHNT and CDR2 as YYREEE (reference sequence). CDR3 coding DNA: TGTGCCAGCAGCCCCTGGGCCTCCGAGACCCAGTACTTC. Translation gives CASSPWASETQYF.

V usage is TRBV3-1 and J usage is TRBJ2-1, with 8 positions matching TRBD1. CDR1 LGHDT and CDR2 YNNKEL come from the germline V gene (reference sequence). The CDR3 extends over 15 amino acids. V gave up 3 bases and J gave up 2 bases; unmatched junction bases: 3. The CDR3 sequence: CASSHTGGAYNEQFF. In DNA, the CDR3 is TGTGCCAGCAGCCATACAGGGGGAGCCTACAATGAGCAGTTCTTC.

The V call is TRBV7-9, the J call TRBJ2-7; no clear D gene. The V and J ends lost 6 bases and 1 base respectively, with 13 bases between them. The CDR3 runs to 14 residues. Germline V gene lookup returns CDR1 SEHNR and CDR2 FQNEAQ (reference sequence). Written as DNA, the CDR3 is TGTGCCAGCAGTGCCTTAGAAGGATCCTACGAGCAGTACTTC. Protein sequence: CASSALEGSYEQYF.

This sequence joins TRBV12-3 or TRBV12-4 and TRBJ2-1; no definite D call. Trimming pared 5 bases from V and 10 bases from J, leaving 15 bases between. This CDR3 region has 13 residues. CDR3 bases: TGTGCCAGCAGTACCATTTGGGCTATAGAGCAGTTCTTC. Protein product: CASSTIWAIEQFF.

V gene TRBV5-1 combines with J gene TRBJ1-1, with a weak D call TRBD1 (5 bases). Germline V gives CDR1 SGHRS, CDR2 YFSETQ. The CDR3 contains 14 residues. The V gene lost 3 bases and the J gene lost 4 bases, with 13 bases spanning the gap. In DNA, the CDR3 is TGCGCCAGCAGCTCGACTAAGGGGCGCACTGAAGCTTTCTTT. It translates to CASSSTKGRTEAFF.

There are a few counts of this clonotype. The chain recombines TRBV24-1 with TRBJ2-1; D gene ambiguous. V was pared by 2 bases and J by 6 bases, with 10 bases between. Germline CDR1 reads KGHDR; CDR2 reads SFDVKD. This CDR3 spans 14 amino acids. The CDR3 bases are TGTGCCACCAGTGATTCCAGGAGACTCAATGAGCAGTTCTTC. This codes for CATSDSRRLNEQFF.

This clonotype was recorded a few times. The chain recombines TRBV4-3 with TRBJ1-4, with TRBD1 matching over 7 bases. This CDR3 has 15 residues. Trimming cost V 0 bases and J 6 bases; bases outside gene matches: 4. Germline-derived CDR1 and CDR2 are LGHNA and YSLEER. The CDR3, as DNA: TGCGCCAGCAGCCAAGAAGACAGGGTAGATGAAAAACTGTTTTTT. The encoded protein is CASSQEDRVDEKLFF.

CDR3 in DNA: TGTGCCAGCAGTTCCCAGAGGGGGTTCGCTGAAGCTTTCTTT. As protein: CASSSQRGFAEAFF. The rearrangement uses TRBV12-3 or TRBV12-4 and TRBJ1-1; a weak D match, TRBD1 (6 bases). Trimming took 4 bases from V and 6 from J, leaving 15 bases between them. The CDR3 covers 14 residues.

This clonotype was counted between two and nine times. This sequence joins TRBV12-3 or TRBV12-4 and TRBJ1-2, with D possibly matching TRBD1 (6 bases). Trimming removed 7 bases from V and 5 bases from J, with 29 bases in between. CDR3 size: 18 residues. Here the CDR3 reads CASTPFFGRDTGYYGYTF. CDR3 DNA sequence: TGTGCCAGCACCCCATTTTTTGGGCGGGACACGGGGTATTATGGCTACACCTTC.

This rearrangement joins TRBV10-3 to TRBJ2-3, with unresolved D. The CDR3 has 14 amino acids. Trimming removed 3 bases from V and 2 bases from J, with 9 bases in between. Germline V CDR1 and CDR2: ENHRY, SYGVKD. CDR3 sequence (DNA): TGTGCCATCAGTGATATTAGAGTCACAGATACGCAGTATTTT. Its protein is CAISDIRVTDTQYF.

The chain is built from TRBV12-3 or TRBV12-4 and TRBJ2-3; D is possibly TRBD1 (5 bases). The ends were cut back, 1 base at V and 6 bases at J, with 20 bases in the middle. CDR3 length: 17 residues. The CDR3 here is CASSLGYRILTTDTQYF. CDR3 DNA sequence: TGTGCCAGCAGTTTAGGTTACAGGATACTTACCACCGATACGCAGTATTTT.

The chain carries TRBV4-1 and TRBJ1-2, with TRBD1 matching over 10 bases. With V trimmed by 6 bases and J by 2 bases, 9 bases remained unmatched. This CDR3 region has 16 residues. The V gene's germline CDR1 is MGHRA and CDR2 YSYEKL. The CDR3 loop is CASSFVRTGGNYGYTF. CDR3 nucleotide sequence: TGCGCCAGCAGTTTCGTTAGGACAGGGGGAAACTATGGCTACACCTTC.

CDR3 DNA: TGTGCCAGCAGCAACCCGGCGGGGCGGCCTTTCTCCTACGAGCAGTACTTC. Protein sequence: CASSNPAGRPFSYEQYF. This sequence joins TRBV11-3 and TRBJ2-7, with D perhaps matching TRBD2 (6 bases). V was pared by 5 bases and J by 0 bases, with 20 bases between. CDR3 length: 17 residues. Germline CDR1 and CDR2: SGHNT and YENEEA.

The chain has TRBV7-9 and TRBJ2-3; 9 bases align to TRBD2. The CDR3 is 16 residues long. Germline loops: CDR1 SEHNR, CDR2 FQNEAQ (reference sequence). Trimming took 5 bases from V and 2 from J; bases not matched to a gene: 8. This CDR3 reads CASSQLAGPLTDTQYF. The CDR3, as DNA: TGTGCCAGCAGCCAGCTAGCGGGACCCCTCACAGATACGCAGTATTTT.

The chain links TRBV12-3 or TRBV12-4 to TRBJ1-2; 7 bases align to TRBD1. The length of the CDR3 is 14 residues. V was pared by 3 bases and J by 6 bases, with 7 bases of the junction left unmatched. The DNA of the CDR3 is TGTGCCAGCAGTTTTCGGGACAGCCAAAATGGCTACACCTTC. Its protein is CASSFRDSQNGYTF.